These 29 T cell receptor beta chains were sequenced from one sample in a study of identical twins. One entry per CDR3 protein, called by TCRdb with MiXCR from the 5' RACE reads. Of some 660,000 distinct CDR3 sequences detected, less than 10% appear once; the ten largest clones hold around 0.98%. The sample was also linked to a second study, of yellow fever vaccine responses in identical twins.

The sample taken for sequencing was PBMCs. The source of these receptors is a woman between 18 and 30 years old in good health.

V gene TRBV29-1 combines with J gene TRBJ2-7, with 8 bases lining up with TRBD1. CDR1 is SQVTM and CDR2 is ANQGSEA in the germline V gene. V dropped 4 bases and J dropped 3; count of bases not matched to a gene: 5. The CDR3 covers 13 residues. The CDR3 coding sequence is TGCAGCGTTGCGGACAGGGCGATCTACGAGCAGTACTTC. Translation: CSVADRAIYEQYF.

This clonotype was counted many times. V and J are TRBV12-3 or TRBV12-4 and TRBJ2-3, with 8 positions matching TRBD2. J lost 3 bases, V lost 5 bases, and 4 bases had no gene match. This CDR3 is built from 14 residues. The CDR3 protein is CASSLTSATDTQYF. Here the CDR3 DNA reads TGTGCCAGCAGTCTGACTAGCGCTACAGATACGCAGTATTTT.

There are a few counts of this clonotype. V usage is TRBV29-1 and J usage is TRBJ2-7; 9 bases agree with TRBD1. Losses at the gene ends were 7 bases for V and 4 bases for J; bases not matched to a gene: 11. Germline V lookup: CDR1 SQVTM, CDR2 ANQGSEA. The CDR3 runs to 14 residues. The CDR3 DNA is TGCAGCGCCCAAGGCGACAGGGGGGGGTACGAGCAGTACTTC. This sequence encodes CSAQGDRGGYEQYF.

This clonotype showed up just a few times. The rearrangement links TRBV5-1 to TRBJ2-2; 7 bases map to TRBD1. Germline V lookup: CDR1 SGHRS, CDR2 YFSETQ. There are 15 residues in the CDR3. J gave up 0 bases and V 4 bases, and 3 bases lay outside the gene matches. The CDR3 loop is CASSRDSANTGELFF. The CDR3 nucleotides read TGCGCCAGCAGCAGGGACAGCGCGAACACCGGGGAGCTGTTTTTT.

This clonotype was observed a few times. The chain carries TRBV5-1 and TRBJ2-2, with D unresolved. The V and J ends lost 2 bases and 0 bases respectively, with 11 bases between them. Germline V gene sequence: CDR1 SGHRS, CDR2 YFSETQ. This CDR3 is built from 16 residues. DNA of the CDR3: TGCGCCAGCAGCTTCCCCCCGGCACCGAACACCGGGGAGCTGTTTTTT. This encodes CASSFPPAPNTGELFF.

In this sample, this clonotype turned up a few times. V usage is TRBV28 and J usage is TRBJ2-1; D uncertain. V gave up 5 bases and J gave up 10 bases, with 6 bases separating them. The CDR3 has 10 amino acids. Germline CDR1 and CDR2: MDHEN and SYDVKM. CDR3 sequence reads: CASSRREQFF. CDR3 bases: TGTGCCAGCAGTAGGAGAGAGCAGTTCTTC.

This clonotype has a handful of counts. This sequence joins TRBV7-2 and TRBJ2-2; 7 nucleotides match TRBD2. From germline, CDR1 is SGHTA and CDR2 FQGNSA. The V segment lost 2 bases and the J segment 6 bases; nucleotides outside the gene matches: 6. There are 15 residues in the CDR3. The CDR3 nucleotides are TGTGCCAGCAGCTTACGCGGGAGCGGGGCCGGGGAGCTGTTTTTT. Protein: CASSLRGSGAGELFF.

In DNA, the CDR3 is TGTGCCAGCAGTTCCGACACGGGACTAGCGGTGGGTGAGCAGTTCTTC. It encodes CASSSDTGLAVGEQFF. The chain carries TRBV6-2 or TRBV6-3 and TRBJ2-1, with 11 bases aligning to TRBD2. The CDR3 extends over 16 amino acids. Germline V lookup: CDR1 MNHEY, CDR2 SVGEGT. V trimming: 4 bases; J trimming: 9 bases; junction bases outside the gene matches: 11.

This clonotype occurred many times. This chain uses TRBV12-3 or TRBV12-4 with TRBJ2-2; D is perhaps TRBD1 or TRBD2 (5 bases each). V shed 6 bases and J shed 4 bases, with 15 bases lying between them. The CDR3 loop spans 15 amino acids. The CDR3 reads CASSAGTPLTGELFF. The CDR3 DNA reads TGTGCCAGCAGCGCCGGGACCCCTCTCACCGGGGAGCTGTTTTTT.

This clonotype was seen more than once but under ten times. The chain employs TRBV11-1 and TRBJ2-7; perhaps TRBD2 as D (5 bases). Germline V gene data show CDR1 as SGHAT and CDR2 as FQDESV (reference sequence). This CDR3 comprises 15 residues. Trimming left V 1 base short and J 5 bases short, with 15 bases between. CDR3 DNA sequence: TGTGCCAGCAGCTTAGAGGGAGCCCCAAGCCACGAGCAGTACTTC. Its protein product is CASSLEGAPSHEQYF.

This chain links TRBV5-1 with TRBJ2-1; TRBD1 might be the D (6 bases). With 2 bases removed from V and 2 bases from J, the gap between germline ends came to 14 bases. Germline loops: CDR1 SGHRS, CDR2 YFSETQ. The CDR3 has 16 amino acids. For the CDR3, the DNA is TGCGCCAGCAGCTTAGGTCGGGACAAGGCCTACAATGAGCAGTTCTTC. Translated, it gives CASSLGRDKAYNEQFF.

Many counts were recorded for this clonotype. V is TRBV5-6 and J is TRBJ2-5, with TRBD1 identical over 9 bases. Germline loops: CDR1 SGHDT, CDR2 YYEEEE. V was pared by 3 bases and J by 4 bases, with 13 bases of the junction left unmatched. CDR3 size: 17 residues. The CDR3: CASSSILQGAVVETQYF. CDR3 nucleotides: TGTGCCAGCAGCTCCATATTACAGGGGGCAGTGGTAGAGACCCAGTACTTC.

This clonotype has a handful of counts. For the CDR3, the DNA is TGTGCCAGCAAGCGACAGGAGAATACCTACGAGCAGTACTTC. It is translated as CASKRQENTYEQYF. The chain links TRBV28 to TRBJ2-7, with TRBD1 as a possible D gene (6 bases). V was cut by 7 bases and J by 2 bases, with 15 bases left in between. The CDR3 runs to 14 residues. CDR1 MDHEN and CDR2 SYDVKM come from the germline V gene.

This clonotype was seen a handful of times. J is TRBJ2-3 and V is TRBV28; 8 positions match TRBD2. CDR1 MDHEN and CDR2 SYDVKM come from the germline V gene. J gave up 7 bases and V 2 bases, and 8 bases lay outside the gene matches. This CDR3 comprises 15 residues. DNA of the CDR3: TGTGCCAGCAGTTTACGGGCAGCGGGAGAGTATACGCAGTATTTT. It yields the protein CASSLRAAGEYTQYF.

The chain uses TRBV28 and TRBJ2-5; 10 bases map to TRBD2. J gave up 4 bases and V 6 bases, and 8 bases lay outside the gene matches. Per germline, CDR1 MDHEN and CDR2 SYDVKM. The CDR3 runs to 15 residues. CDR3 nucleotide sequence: TGTGCCAGCAGCGTAATCGGGACTAGCGTAGAGACCCAGTACTTC. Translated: CASSVIGTSVETQYF.

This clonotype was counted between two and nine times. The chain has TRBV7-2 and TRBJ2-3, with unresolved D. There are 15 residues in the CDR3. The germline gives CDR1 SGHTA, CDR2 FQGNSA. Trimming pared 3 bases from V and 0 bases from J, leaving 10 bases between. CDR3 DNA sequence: TGTGCCAGCAGCTTGGGCGTTACTAGCACAGATACGCAGTATTTT. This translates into CASSLGVTSTDTQYF.

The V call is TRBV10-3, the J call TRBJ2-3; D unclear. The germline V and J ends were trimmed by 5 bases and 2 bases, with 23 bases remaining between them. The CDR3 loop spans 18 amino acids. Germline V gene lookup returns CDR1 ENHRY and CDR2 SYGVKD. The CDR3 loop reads CAISCRAGPHRYTDTQYF. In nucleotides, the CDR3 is TGTGCCATCAGTTGTAGGGCAGGACCCCATCGTTACACAGATACGCAGTATTTT.

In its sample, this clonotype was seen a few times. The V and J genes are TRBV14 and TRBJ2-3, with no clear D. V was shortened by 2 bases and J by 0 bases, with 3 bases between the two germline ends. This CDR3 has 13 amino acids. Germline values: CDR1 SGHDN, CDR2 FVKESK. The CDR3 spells CASSQTSTDTQYF. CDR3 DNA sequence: TGTGCCAGCAGCCAAACAAGCACAGATACGCAGTATTTT.

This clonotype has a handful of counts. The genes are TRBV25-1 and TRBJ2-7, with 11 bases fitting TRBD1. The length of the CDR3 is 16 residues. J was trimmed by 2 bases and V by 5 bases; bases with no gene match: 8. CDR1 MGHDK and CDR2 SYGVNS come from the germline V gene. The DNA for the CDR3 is TGTGCCAGCAGTCAAACCGGGACAGGGGGGGCCTACGAGCAGTACTTC. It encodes CASSQTGTGGAYEQYF.

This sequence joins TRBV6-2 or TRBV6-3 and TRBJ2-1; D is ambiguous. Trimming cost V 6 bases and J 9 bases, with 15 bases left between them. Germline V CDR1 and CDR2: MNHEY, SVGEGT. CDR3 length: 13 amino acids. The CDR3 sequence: CASRTSLGGEQFF. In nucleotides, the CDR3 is TGTGCCAGCAGGACTTCGTTGGGTGGTGAGCAGTTCTTC.

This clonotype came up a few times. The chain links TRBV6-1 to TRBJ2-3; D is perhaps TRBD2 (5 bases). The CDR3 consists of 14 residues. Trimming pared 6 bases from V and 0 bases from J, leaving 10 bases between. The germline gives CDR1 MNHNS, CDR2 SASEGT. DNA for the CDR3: TGTGCCAGCAGGGACTGGGCTAGCACAGATACGCAGTATTTT. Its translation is CASRDWASTDTQYF.

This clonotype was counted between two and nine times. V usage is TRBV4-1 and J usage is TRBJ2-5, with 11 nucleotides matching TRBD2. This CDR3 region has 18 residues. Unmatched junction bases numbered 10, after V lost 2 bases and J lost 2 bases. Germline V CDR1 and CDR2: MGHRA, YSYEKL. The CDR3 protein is CASSQPPLLAGVQETQYF. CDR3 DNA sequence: TGCGCCAGCAGCCAACCTCCGTTACTAGCGGGGGTACAAGAGACCCAGTACTTC.

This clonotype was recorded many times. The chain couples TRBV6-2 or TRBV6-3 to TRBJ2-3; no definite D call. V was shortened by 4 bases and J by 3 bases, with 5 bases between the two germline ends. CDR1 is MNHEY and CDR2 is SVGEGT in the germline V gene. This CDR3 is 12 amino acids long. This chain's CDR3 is CASSSWTDTQYF. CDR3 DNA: TGTGCCAGCAGTTCATGGACAGATACGCAGTATTTT.

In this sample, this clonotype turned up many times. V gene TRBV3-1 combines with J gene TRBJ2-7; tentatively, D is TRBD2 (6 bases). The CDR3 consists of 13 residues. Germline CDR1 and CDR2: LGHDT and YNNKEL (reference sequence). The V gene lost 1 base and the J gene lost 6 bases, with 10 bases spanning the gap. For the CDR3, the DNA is TGTGCCAGCAGCCAAGGCCGGGGGTCCGAGCAGTACTTC. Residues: CASSQGRGSEQYF.

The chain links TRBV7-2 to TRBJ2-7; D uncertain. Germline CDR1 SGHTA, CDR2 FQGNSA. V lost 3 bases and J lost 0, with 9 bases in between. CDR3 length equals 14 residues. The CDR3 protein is CASSFYTASYEQYF. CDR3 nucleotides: TGTGCCAGCAGCTTTTATACAGCCTCCTACGAGCAGTACTTC.

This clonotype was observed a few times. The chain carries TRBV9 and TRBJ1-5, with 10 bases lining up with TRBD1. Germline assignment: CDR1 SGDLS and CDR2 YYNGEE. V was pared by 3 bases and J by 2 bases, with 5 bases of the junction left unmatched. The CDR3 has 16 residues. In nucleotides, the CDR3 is TGTGCCAGCAGCGGGGGAGGGACAGGGGGCAATCAGCCCCAGCATTTT. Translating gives CASSGGGTGGNQPQHF.

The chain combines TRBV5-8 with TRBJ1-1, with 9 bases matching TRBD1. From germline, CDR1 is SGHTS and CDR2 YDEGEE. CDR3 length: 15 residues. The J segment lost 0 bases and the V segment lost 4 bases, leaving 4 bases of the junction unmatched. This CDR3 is CASSLRDRVNTEAFF. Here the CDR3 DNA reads TGTGCCAGCAGCCTCCGGGACAGGGTGAACACTGAAGCTTTCTTT.

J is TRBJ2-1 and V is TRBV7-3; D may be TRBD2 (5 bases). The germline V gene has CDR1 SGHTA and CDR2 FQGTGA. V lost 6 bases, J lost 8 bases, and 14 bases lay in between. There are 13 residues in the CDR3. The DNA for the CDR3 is TGTGCCAGCAGGTCTTCCGGGGAACATGAGCAGTTCTTC. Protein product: CASRSSGEHEQFF.

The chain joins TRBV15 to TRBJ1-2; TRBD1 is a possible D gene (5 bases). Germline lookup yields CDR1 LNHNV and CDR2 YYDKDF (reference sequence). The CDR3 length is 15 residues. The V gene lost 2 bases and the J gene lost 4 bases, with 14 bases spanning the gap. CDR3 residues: CATSRPTQGVYGYTF. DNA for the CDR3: TGTGCCACCAGCAGACCCACCCAAGGGGTCTATGGCTACACCTTC. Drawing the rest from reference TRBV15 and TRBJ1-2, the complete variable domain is DAMVIQNPRYQVTQFGKPVTLSCSQTLNHNVMYWYQQKSSQAPKLLFHYYDKDFNNEADTPDNFQSRRPNTSFCFLDIRSPGLGDTAMYLCATSRPTQGVYGYTFGSGTRLTVV.